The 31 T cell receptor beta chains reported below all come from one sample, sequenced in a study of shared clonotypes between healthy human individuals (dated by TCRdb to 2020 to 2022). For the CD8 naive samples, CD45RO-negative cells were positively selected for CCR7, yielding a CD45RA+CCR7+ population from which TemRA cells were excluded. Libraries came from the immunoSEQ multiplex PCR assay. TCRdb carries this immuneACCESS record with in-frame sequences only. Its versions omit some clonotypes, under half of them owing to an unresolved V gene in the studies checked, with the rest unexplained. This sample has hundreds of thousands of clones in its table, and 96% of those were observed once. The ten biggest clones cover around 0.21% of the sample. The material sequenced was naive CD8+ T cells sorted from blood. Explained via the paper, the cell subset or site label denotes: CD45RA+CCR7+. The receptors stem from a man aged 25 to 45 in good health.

The CDR3 DNA follows: TGTGCCAGCAGCGGTGGCGGGCTTTTTGGGGGGTACGACGAGCAGTACTTC. Translating gives CASSGGGLFGGYDEQYF. The rearrangement joins TRBV9 to TRBJ2-7; D may be TRBD2 (6 bases). The germline CDR1 and CDR2 sequences are SGDLS and YYNGEE. The V gene lost 3 bases and the J gene lost 5 bases, with 24 bases spanning the gap. CDR3 length equals 17 residues. Filled out from reference TRBV9 and TRBJ2-7, the complete variable domain reads DSGVTQTPKHLITATGQRVTLRCSPRSGDLSVYWYQQSLDQGLQFLIQYYNGEERAKGNILERFSAQQFPDLHSELNLSSLELGDSALYFCASSGGGLFGGYDEQYFGPGTRLTVT.

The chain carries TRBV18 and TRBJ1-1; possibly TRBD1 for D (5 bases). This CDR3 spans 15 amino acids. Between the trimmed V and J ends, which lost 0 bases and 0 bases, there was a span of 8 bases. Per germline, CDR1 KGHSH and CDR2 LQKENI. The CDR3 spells CASSPPPGLNTEAFF. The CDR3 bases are TGTGCCAGCTCACCACCTCCAGGGTTGAACACTGAAGCTTTCTTT.

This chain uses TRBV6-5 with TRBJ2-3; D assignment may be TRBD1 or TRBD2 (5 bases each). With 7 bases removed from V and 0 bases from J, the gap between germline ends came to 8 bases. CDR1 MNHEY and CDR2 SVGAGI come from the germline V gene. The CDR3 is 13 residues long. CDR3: CASTRDSTDTQYF. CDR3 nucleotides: TGTGCCAGCACCCGGGACAGCACAGATACGCAGTATTTT.

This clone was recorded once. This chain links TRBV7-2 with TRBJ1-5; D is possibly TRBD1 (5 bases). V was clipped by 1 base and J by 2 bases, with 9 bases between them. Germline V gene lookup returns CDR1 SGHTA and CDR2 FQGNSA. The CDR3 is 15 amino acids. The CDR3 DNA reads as TGTGCCAGCAGCTTAGATAGCAGGGGCAATCAGCCCCAGCATTTT. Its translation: CASSLDSRGNQPQHF.

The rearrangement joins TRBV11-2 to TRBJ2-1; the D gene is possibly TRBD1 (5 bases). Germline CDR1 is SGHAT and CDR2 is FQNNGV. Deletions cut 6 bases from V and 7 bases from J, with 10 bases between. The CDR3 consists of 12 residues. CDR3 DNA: TGTGCCAGCAGTCTACAGGTGAATGAGCAGTTCTTC. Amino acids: CASSLQVNEQFF.

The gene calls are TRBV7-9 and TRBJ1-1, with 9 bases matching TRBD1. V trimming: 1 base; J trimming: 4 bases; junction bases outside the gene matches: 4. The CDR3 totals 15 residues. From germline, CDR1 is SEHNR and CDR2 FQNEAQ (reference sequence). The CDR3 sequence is CASSLVGQGITEAFF. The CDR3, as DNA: TGTGCCAGCAGCTTAGTGGGACAGGGAATCACTGAAGCTTTCTTT.

CDR3 in DNA: TGCGCCAGCAGTGATCACCGGGCCGAGAACACTGAAGCTTTCTTT. It specifies CASSDHRAENTEAFF. The chain recombines TRBV10-2 with TRBJ1-1, with unresolved D. The CDR3 runs 15 residues. V was pared by 3 bases and J by 1 base, with 12 bases between. CDR1 and CDR2 (germline): WSHSY, SAAADI.

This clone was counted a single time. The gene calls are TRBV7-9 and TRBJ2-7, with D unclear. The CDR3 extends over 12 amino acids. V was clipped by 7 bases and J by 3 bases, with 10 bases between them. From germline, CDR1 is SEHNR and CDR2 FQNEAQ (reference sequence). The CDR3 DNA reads TGTGCCAGCACCTTTGCCAACTACGAGCAGTACTTC. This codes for CASTFANYEQYF.

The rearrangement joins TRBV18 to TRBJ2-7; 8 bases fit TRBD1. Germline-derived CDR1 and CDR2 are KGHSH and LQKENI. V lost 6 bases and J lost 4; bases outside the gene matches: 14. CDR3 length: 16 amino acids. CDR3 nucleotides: TGTGCCAGCTCGCCTGACCCGGGACAGGAGTTTTACGAGCAGTACTTC. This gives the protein CASSPDPGQEFYEQYF.

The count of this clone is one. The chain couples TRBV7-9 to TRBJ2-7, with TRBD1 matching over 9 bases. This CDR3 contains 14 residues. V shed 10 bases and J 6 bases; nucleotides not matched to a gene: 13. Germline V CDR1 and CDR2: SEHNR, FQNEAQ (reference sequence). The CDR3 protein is CAIDGGTGLREQYF. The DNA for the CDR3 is TGTGCCATCGATGGGGGGACAGGGCTTCGCGAGCAGTACTTC.

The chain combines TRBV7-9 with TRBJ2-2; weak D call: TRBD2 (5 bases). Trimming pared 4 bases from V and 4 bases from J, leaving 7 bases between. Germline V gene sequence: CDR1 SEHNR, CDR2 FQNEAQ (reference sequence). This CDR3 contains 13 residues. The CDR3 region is CASSSTSTGELFF. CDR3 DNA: TGTGCCAGCAGCTCAACTAGCACCGGGGAGCTGTTTTTT. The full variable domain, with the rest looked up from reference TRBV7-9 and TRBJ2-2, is DTGVSQNPRHKITKRGQNVTFRCDPISEHNRLYWYRQTLGQGPEFLTYFQNEAQLEKSRLLSDRFSAERPKGSFSTLEIQRTEQGDSAMYLCASSSTSTGELFFGEGSRLTVL.

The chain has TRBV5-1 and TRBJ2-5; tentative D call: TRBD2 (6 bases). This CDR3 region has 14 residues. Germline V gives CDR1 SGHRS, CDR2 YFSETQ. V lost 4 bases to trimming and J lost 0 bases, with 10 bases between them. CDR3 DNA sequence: TGCGCCAGCAGCCCCAGCGGGTACCAAGAGACCCAGTACTTC. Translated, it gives CASSPSGYQETQYF.

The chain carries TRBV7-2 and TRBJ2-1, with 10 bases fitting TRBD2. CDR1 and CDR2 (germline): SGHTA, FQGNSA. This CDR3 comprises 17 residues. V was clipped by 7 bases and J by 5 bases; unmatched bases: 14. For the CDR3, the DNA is TGTGCCAGCAAAGCTAGCGGGAGCCGTTCCCCCCACAATGAGCAGTTCTTC. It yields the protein CASKASGSRSPHNEQFF.

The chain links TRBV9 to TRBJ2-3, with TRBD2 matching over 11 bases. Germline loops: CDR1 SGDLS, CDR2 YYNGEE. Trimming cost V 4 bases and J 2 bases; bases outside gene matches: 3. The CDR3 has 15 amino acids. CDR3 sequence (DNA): TGTGCCAGCAGCTTGGGACTAGCGGACACAGATACGCAGTATTTT. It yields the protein CASSLGLADTDTQYF. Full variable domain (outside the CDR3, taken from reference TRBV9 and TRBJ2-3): DSGVTQTPKHLITATGQRVTLRCSPRSGDLSVYWYQQSLDQGLQFLIQYYNGEERAKGNILERFSAQQFPDLHSELNLSSLELGDSALYFCASSLGLADTDTQYFGPGTRLTVL.

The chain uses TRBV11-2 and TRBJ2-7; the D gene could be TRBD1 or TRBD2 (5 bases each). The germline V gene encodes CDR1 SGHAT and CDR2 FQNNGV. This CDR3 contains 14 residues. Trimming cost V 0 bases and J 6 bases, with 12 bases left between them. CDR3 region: CASSLEGVWGEQYF. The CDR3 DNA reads TGTGCCAGCAGCTTAGAGGGGGTCTGGGGCGAGCAGTACTTC.

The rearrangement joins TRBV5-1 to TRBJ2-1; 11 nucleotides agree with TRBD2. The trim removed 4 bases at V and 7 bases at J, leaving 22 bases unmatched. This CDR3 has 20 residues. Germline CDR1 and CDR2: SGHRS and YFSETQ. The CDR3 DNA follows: TGCGCCAGCAGCCCTGGGACTAGCGGAGAGATATTCCTAAATCGGAATGAGCAGTTCTTC. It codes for CASSPGTSGEIFLNRNEQFF.

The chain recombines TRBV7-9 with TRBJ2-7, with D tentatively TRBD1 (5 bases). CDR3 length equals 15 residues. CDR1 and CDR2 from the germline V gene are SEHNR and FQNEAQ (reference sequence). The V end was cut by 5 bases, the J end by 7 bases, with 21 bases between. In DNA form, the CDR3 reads TGTGCCAGCAGCCTACGAGATGGCAGGGTGGGTGAGCAGTACTTC. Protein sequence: CASSLRDGRVGEQYF.

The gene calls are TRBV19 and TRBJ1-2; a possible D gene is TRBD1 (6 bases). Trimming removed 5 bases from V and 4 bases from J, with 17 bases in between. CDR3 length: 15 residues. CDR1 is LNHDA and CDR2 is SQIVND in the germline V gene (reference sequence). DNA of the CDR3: TGTGCCAGTAGTCCATTGGCCCAGGGGATCTATGGCTACACCTTC. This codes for CASSPLAQGIYGYTF.

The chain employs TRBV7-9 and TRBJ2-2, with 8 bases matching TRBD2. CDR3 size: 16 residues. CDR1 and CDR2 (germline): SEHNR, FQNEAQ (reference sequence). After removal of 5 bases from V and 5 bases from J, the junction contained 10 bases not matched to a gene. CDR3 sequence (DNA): TGTGCCAGCAGCCAGAGCTCGGGAGGGCCGACCGGGGAGCTGTTTTTT. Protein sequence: CASSQSSGGPTGELFF.

CDR3 coding DNA: TGTGCCAGCTCAACGGGAGTAGTGTACGAGCAGTACTTC. It yields the protein CASSTGVVYEQYF. The chain links TRBV27 to TRBJ2-7, with a possible D match to TRBD2 (6 bases). The CDR3 length is 13 residues. Germline CDR1 reads MNHEY; CDR2 reads SMNVEV (reference sequence). The ends were cut back, 8 bases at V and 4 bases at J, with 15 bases in the middle.

CDR3 sequence reads: CASSMERQGAREQYF. CDR3 sequence (DNA): TGTGCCAGTAGTATGGAGCGCCAGGGGGCCCGCGAGCAGTACTTC. The rearrangement links TRBV19 to TRBJ2-7, with TRBD1 matching 8 bases. V dropped 3 bases and J dropped 6; count of bases not matched to a gene: 10. This CDR3 is 15 amino acids long. Germline V gene lookup returns CDR1 LNHDA and CDR2 SQIVND (reference sequence).

CDR3 sequence: CASSPRENTGELFF. CDR3 bases: TGTGCCAGCAGCCCGCGGGAAAACACCGGGGAGCTGTTTTTT. This chain joins TRBV4-2 and TRBJ2-2; possibly TRBD2 for D (6 bases). The CDR3 has 14 residues. Trimming took 4 bases from V and 2 from J, leaving 8 bases between them. Looked up from germline, CDR1 is LGHNA and CDR2 is YNFKEQ.

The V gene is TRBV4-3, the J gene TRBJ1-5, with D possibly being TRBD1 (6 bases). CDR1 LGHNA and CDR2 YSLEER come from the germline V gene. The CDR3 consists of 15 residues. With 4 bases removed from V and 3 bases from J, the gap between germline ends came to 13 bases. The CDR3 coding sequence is TGCGCCAGCAGCCGGACCCGGGACATCAATCAGCCCCAGCATTTT. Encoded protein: CASSRTRDINQPQHF.

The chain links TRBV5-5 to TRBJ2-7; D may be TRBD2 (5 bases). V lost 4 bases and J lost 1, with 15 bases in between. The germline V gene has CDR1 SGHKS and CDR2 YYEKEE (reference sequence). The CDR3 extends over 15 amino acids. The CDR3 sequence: CASSRAASDSYEQYF. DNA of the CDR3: TGTGCCAGCAGCCGAGCGGCTAGTGATTCCTACGAGCAGTACTTC.

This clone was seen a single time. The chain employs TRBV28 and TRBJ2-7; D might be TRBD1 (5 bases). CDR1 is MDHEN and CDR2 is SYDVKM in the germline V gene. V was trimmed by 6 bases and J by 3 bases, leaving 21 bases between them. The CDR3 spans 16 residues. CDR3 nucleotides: TGTGCCAGCAGCTTTGGTGGTACAGGAACCCTCTACGAGCAGTACTTC. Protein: CASSFGGTGTLYEQYF.

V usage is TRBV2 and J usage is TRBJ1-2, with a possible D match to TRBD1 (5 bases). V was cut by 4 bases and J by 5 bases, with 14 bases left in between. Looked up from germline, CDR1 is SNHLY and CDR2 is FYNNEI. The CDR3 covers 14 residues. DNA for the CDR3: TGTGCCAGCAGTGCTGAATGGCGGACATATGGCTACACCTTC. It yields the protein CASSAEWRTYGYTF.

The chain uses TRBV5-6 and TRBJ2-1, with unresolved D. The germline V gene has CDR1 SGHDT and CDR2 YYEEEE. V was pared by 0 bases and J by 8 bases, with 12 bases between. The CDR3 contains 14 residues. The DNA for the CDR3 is TGTGCCAGCAGCTTGGCAAACACAGCCCATGAGCAGTTCTTC. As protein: CASSLANTAHEQFF. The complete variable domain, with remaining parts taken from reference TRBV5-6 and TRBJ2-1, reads DAGVTQSPTHLIKTRGQQVTLRCSPKSGHDTVSWYQQALGQGPQFIFQYYEEEERQRGNFPDRFSGHQFPNYSSELNVNALLLGDSALYLCASSLANTAHEQFFGPGTRLTVL.

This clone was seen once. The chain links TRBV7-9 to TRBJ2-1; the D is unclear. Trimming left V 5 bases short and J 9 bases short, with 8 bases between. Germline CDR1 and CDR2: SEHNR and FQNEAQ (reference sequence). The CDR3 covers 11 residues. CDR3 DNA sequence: TGTGCCAGCAGCGCTAGACGTGAGCAGTTCTTC. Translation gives CASSARREQFF.

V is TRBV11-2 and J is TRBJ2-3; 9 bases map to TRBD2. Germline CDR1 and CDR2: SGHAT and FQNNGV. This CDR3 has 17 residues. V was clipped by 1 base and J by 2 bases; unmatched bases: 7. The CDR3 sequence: CASSLVQTSGPTDTQYF. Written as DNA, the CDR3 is TGTGCCAGCAGCTTAGTTCAGACTAGCGGACCCACAGATACGCAGTATTTT.

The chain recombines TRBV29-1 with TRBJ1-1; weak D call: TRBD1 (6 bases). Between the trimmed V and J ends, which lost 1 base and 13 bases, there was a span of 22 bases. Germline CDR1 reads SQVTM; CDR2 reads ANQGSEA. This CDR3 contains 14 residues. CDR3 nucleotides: TGCAGCGTTGAAGGCGGGGGGCCGGCATTCGGCGTTTTCTTT. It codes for CSVEGGGPAFGVFF.

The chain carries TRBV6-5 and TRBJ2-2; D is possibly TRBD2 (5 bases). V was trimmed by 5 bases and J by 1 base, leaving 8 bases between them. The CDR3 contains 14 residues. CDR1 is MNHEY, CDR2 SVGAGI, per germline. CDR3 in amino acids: CASSQSGNTGELFF. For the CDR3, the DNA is TGTGCCAGCAGTCAAAGCGGGAACACCGGGGAGCTGTTTTTT.